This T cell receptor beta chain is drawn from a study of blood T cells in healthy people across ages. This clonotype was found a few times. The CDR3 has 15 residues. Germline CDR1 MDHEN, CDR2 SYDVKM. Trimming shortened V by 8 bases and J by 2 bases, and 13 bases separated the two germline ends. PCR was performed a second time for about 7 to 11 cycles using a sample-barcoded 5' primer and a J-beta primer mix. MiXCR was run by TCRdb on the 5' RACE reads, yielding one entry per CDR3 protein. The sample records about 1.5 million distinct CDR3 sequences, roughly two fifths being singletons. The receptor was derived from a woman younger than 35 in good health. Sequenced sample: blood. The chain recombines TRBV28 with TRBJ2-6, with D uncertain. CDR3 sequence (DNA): TGTGCCAGCTACAAGGGCAATACTGGGGCCAACGTCCTGACTTTC. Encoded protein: CASYKGNTGANVLTF.